One sample yielded the 29 T cell receptor beta chains listed below, sequenced in a study of chemoradiotherapy in HPV16-positive cancers. The repertoire was sequenced with immunoSEQ multiplex PCR; TCRdb's copy has only in-frame clones and lacks some. The table lists about 35,000 clones, around 92% of them singletons. Material: blood, obtained from a patient who underwent chemoradiotherapy. The receptors shown here come from a human donor with HPV-associated anogenital cancer.

This chain links TRBV7-2 with TRBJ2-5; perhaps D is TRBD1 or TRBD2 (5 bases each). CDR3 size: 14 residues. The germline V gene encodes CDR1 SGHTA and CDR2 FQGNSA. V was shortened by 2 bases and J by 5 bases, with 12 bases between the two germline ends. CDR3 loop: CASSLLGTTETQYF. CDR3 in DNA: TGTGCCAGCAGCTTATTGGGGACGACGGAGACCCAGTACTTC.

This clone was detected once. The rearrangement uses TRBV4-2 and TRBJ1-2; weak D call: TRBD1 (5 bases). The V end was cut by 1 base, the J end by 8 bases, with 17 bases between. The CDR3 has 15 amino acids. The V gene's germline CDR1 is LGHNA and CDR2 YNFKEQ. The CDR3 loop reads CASSQGGRGSVGYTF. In DNA form, the CDR3 reads TGTGCCAGCAGCCAAGGGGGACGGGGGAGTGTCGGCTACACCTTC.

The chain combines TRBV5-1 with TRBJ2-7, with a possible D match to TRBD1 (5 bases). V lost 0 bases and J 5 bases, leaving 12 bases between the germline ends. Germline CDR1 is SGHRS and CDR2 is YFSETQ. CDR3 length equals 14 residues. CDR3 sequence: CASSLEGYRNEQYF. In nucleotides, the CDR3 is TGCGCCAGCAGCTTGGAGGGGTACAGGAACGAGCAGTACTTC.

The chain links TRBV9 to TRBJ2-3; no clear D. Trimming shortened V by 0 bases and J by 4 bases, and 6 bases separated the two germline ends. The CDR3 extends over 13 amino acids. CDR1 and CDR2 (germline): SGDLS, YYNGEE. CDR3 DNA sequence: TGTGCCAGCAGCGTAGACTTAGCAGATACGCAGTATTTT. Residues: CASSVDLADTQYF.

The V call is TRBV29-1, the J call TRBJ2-5; D is uncertain. Trimming left V 4 bases short and J 5 bases short, with 14 bases between. The V gene's germline CDR1 is SQVTM and CDR2 ANQGSEA. The CDR3 contains 13 residues. CDR3 protein: CSVVGSSRETQYF. Here the CDR3 DNA reads TGCAGCGTTGTTGGTAGTTCTCGGGAGACCCAGTACTTC.

The chain is built from TRBV18 and TRBJ1-2; D is unresolved. V was clipped by 2 bases and J by 2 bases, with 12 bases between them. Germline CDR1 and CDR2: KGHSH and LQKENI. CDR3 length equals 15 residues. The CDR3 coding sequence is TGTGCCAGCTCACCAGGAAACAAGGGCAACTATGGCTACACCTTC. As protein: CASSPGNKGNYGYTF. The whole variable domain, remainder taken from reference TRBV18 and TRBJ1-2, is NAGVMQNPRHLVRRRGQEARLRCSPMKGHSHVYWYRQLPEEGLKFMVYLQKENIIDESGMPKERFSAEFPKEGPSILRIQQVVRGDSAAYFCASSPGNKGNYGYTFGSGTRLTVV.

This chain connects TRBV21-1 to TRBJ2-5; whether TRBD2, the table's D call, matches the DNA was not checked. TRBV21-1 is designated a pseudogene. The CDR3 has 15 residues. CDR3 residues: CASSKGRRTRWAQYF. The CDR3 coding sequence is TGTGCCAGCAGCAAAGGGAGGCGAACTAGATGGGCCCAGTACTTC.

The rearrangement joins TRBV6-5 to TRBJ2-7; TRBD2 is a possible D gene (5 bases). V was clipped by 0 bases and J by 5 bases, with 11 bases between them. Germline assignment: CDR1 MNHEY and CDR2 SVGAGI. The CDR3 loop spans 14 amino acids. Here the CDR3 DNA reads TGTGCCAGCAGTTACTCGAGGGTGGGCAACGAGCAGTACTTC. Translated: CASSYSRVGNEQYF.

This chain uses TRBV7-8 with TRBJ1-6; possibly TRBD1 for D (6 bases). Trimming stripped 5 bases from V and 7 bases from J, with 18 bases between. This CDR3 has 16 residues. The V gene's germline CDR1 is SGHVS and CDR2 FQNEAQ. CDR3 sequence reads: CASSPSGGRGNSPLHF. CDR3 bases: TGTGCCAGCAGCCCCTCTGGGGGGCGGGGAAATTCACCCCTCCACTTT.

This rearrangement joins TRBV6-1 to TRBJ2-7; a weak D match, TRBD1 (5 bases). This CDR3 spans 13 amino acids. CDR1 and CDR2 from the germline V gene are MNHNS and SASEGT. With 6 bases removed from V and 1 base from J, the gap between germline ends came to 10 bases. This CDR3 reads CASRETVSYEQYF. For the CDR3, the DNA is TGTGCCAGCAGAGAGACAGTTTCCTACGAGCAGTACTTC.

Here the CDR3 reads CASSSNTGELFF. The CDR3 bases are TGTGCCAGCAGCTCCAACACCGGGGAGCTGTTTTTT. The rearrangement uses TRBV7-6 and TRBJ2-2; no definite D call. Germline assignment: CDR1 SGHVS and CDR2 FNYEAQ. The CDR3 consists of 12 residues. V lost 4 bases, J lost 2 bases, and 2 bases lay in between.

V gene TRBV5-1 combines with J gene TRBJ2-7, with 8 bases fitting TRBD2. Germline assignment: CDR1 SGHRS and CDR2 YFSETQ. V was pared by 4 bases and J by 5 bases, with 5 bases of the junction left unmatched. This CDR3 contains 13 residues. CDR3 bases: TGCGCCAGCAGCATCAGTAGCGGGGACGAGCAGTACTTC. The encoded protein is CASSISSGDEQYF.

This clone was seen a single time. The chain joins TRBV5-1 to TRBJ2-7, with 7 bases that match TRBD1. The trim removed 3 bases at V and 4 bases at J, leaving 7 bases unmatched. The CDR3 runs 14 residues. Germline lookup yields CDR1 SGHRS and CDR2 YFSETQ. Written as DNA, the CDR3 is TGCGCCAGCAGCTCTCAGGGGGTCCAGTACGAGCAGTACTTC. It specifies CASSSQGVQYEQYF.

The gene calls are TRBV7-2 and TRBJ2-3; D is unresolved. Trimming pared 7 bases from V and 9 bases from J, leaving 14 bases between. The CDR3 length is 12 residues. The germline V gene encodes CDR1 SGHTA and CDR2 FQGNSA. CDR3 in DNA: TGTGCCAGCACCCTGTGGGGTAACACGCAGTATTTT. Protein product: CASTLWGNTQYF.

The genes are TRBV6-5 and TRBJ1-1; no clear D gene. Germline V lookup: CDR1 MNHEY, CDR2 SVGAGI. The V gene lost 0 bases and the J gene lost 1 base, with 6 bases spanning the gap. The CDR3 consists of 14 residues. This chain's CDR3 is CASSYSEGNTEAFF. CDR3 DNA: TGTGCCAGCAGTTACTCAGAGGGGAACACTGAAGCTTTCTTT.

This chain links TRBV19 with TRBJ1-2; D perhaps matches TRBD1 (5 bases). With 5 bases removed from V and 8 bases from J, the gap between germline ends came to 15 bases. In germline, CDR1 is LNHDA, CDR2 SQIVND (reference sequence). This CDR3 is built from 13 residues. CDR3 sequence: CASSPEGQTGYTF. DNA for the CDR3: TGTGCCAGTAGTCCCGAGGGGCAGACGGGCTACACCTTC.

The genes are TRBV11-2 and TRBJ2-7; TRBD2 matches 7 bases. J gave up 4 bases and V 5 bases, and 8 bases lay outside the gene matches. Looked up from germline, CDR1 is SGHAT and CDR2 is FQNNGV. The CDR3 is made up of 14 amino acids. CDR3 nucleotides: TGTGCCAGCAGCCGCTCCGGGACTACATACGAGCAGTACTTC. Its translation: CASSRSGTTYEQYF.

The chain carries TRBV30 and TRBJ2-1; 7 nucleotides match TRBD2. With 0 bases clipped from V and 6 bases from J, the junction kept 11 bases outside the gene matches. The CDR3 totals 16 residues. CDR1 and CDR2 from the germline V gene are GTSNPN and SVGIG (reference sequence). The CDR3 here is CAWSVSLAEPINEQFF. The DNA for the CDR3 is TGTGCCTGGAGTGTAAGCCTAGCGGAACCAATCAATGAGCAGTTCTTC.

V usage is TRBV18 and J usage is TRBJ2-1, with TRBD2 as a possible D gene (7 bases). Trimming pared 1 base from V and 1 base from J, leaving 17 bases between. The CDR3 is made up of 18 amino acids. CDR1 and CDR2 (germline): KGHSH, LQKENI. The CDR3 DNA sequence: TGTGCCAGCTCACCACGAGTAGCGCGGGGGCTGTCCTACAATGAGCAGTTCTTC. Translated, it gives CASSPRVARGLSYNEQFF.

The rearrangement joins TRBV6-1 to TRBJ1-6, with a possible D match to TRBD1 (6 bases). The CDR3 spans 16 residues. Germline V lookup: CDR1 MNHNS, CDR2 SASEGT. V lost 1 base and J 6 bases, leaving 13 bases between the germline ends. CDR3 in amino acids: CASSEDSGGLNSPLHF. The CDR3 region has the DNA TGTGCCAGCAGTGAAGACTCGGGGGGCCTTAATTCACCCCTCCACTTT.

V and J are TRBV6-4 and TRBJ2-1; 8 bases are a match to TRBD2. V lost 4 bases and J lost 6; bases outside the gene matches: 5. The CDR3 runs to 14 residues. Germline CDR1 is MRHNA and CDR2 is SNTAGT. The CDR3 region is CASSGIAGSNEQFF. In nucleotides, the CDR3 is TGTGCCAGCAGTGGGATAGCGGGGAGCAATGAGCAGTTCTTC.

The chain recombines TRBV19 with TRBJ2-1; perhaps TRBD1 as D (5 bases). Between the trimmed V and J ends, which lost 4 bases and 12 bases, there was a span of 13 bases. This CDR3 has 12 amino acids. Germline CDR1 is LNHDA and CDR2 is SQIVND (reference sequence). CDR3 sequence reads: CASSTRTRAQFF. CDR3 DNA sequence: TGTGCCAGTAGTACTCGGACACGCGCGCAGTTCTTC.

The chain employs TRBV4-1 and TRBJ1-2; 7 bases line up with TRBD1. The germline CDR1 and CDR2 sequences are MGHRA and YSYEKL. Trimming cost V 7 bases and J 2 bases; bases outside gene matches: 10. The CDR3 extends over 15 amino acids. The CDR3 DNA is TGCGCCAGCACCAAAACCGGGACAGAGAACTATGGCTACACCTTC. Its protein is CASTKTGTENYGYTF.

The chain combines TRBV18 with TRBJ1-3; 9 bases align to TRBD1. CDR1 is KGHSH and CDR2 is LQKENI in the germline V gene. The ends lost 3 bases at V and 4 bases at J; junction bases unmatched: 4. The CDR3 is made up of 15 amino acids. The CDR3, as DNA: TGTGCCAGCTCACCCGGGACAGGGCCAGGAAACACCATATATTTT. It translates to CASSPGTGPGNTIYF.

The chain is built from TRBV7-2 and TRBJ2-1; either TRBD1 or TRBD2 may supply D (5 bases each). CDR1 is SGHTA, CDR2 FQGNSA, per germline. The CDR3 extends over 16 amino acids. Trimming stripped 2 bases from V and 4 bases from J, with 15 bases between. The CDR3 DNA sequence: TGTGCCAGCAGCTTACGATACGGGGCTGGGTACAATGAGCAGTTCTTC. Protein: CASSLRYGAGYNEQFF.

This chain uses TRBV7-9 with TRBJ2-7; possibly TRBD2 for D (5 bases). V was pared by 7 bases and J by 6 bases, with 22 bases between. This CDR3 region has 15 residues. From germline, CDR1 is SEHNR and CDR2 FQNEAQ (reference sequence). Here the CDR3 reads CASTLTVGGIGEQYF. DNA for the CDR3: TGTGCCAGCACCCTCACAGTCGGAGGAATCGGCGAGCAGTACTTC.

The V gene is TRBV30, the J gene TRBJ1-1, with no clear D. Germline CDR1 GTSNPN, CDR2 SVGIG (reference sequence). V lost 3 bases and J lost 0, with 23 bases in between. CDR3 length: 18 residues. The CDR3 here is CAWRKGSLKEGLNTEAFF. The CDR3 DNA reads TGTGCCTGGAGAAAGGGCAGCCTAAAAGAGGGTCTGAACACTGAAGCTTTCTTT.

The rearrangement uses TRBV29-1 and TRBJ1-2, with TRBD1 identical over 7 bases. This CDR3 has 13 residues. CDR1 and CDR2 from the germline V gene are SQVTM and ANQGSEA. Trimming cost V 7 bases and J 4 bases; bases outside gene matches: 9. CDR3 region: CSASTGQSYGYTF. The CDR3 nucleotides are TGCAGCGCCTCGACGGGACAGTCCTATGGCTACACCTTC.

J is TRBJ1-4 and V is TRBV10-1; D is unclear. CDR1 WNHNN and CDR2 SYGVQD come from the germline V gene (reference sequence). This CDR3 has 15 residues. Trimming removed 4 bases from V and 3 bases from J, with 12 bases in between. CDR3 sequence (DNA): TGCGCCAGCAGTGCGGGGAAGGTACCTAATGAAAAACTGTTTTTT. Protein product: CASSAGKVPNEKLFF.